These 20 T cell receptor beta chains were sequenced from one sample in a study of shared clonotypes between healthy human individuals. Profiling relied on immunoSEQ multiplex PCR, and the TCRdb table lists in-frame clones only, not all of them. This table holds about 1.5 million clones, around 98% found once. Sequenced material: naive CD4+ T cells sorted from blood. The sample's subset: CD45RA+ positively selected. The receptors originated from a young man in good health.

This chain connects TRBV14 to TRBJ1-5; 7 nucleotides match TRBD1. Germline V gene data show CDR1 as SGHDN and CDR2 as FVKESK. Unmatched junction bases numbered 7, after V lost 2 bases and J lost 6 bases. The CDR3 has 15 amino acids. The CDR3, as DNA: TGTGCCAGCAGCCAATTAGACAGGGAAGTTCAGCCCCAGCATTTT. It translates to CASSQLDREVQPQHF.

The chain links TRBV28 to TRBJ2-3; D may be TRBD1 (6 bases). V was shortened by 4 bases and J by 6 bases, with 14 bases between the two germline ends. In germline, CDR1 is MDHEN, CDR2 SYDVKM. This CDR3 spans 14 amino acids. CDR3 sequence reads: CASSSTGPMDTQYF. In DNA form, the CDR3 reads TGTGCCAGCAGTTCGACAGGCCCGATGGATACGCAGTATTTT.

This rearrangement joins TRBV5-4 to TRBJ2-7, with no clear D. V shed 0 bases and J shed 2 bases, with 9 bases lying between them. Looked up from germline, CDR1 is SGHNT and CDR2 is YYREEE (reference sequence). The CDR3 extends over 14 amino acids. Here the CDR3 DNA reads TGTGCCAGCAGCTTGGTTATGAGTCCCTACGAGCAGTACTTC. Translating gives CASSLVMSPYEQYF. The complete variable domain, with remaining parts taken from reference TRBV5-4 and TRBJ2-7, reads ETGVTQSPTHLIKTRGQQVTLRCSSQSGHNTVSWYQQALGQGPQFIFQYYREEENGRGNFPPRFSGLQFPNYSSELNVNALELDDSALYLCASSLVMSPYEQYFGPGTRLTVT.

The chain combines TRBV6-1 with TRBJ2-6, with D possibly TRBD2 on 6 matching bases. CDR1 and CDR2 from the germline V gene are MNHNS and SASEGT. V lost 1 base and J 2 bases, leaving 6 bases between the germline ends. CDR3 length: 15 amino acids. CDR3 residues: CASSEGGAGANVLTF. The CDR3 region has the DNA TGTGCCAGCAGTGAAGGGGGGGCTGGGGCCAACGTCCTGACTTTC.

This clone was observed once. The chain joins TRBV5-6 to TRBJ2-3, with D perhaps TRBD2 (5 bases). This CDR3 spans 14 amino acids. Per germline, CDR1 SGHDT and CDR2 YYEEEE. V was pared by 4 bases and J by 2 bases, with 11 bases between. The CDR3 region has the DNA TGTGCCAGCAGCCCGGAGGTGGTCACAGATACGCAGTATTTT. It translates to CASSPEVVTDTQYF.

This chain links TRBV7-8 with TRBJ2-2, with D unresolved. Germline lookup yields CDR1 SGHVS and CDR2 FQNEAQ. V was clipped by 5 bases and J by 7 bases, with 14 bases between them. There are 14 residues in the CDR3. The CDR3 nucleotides are TGTGCCAGCAGCCTCTTAAGACTCGGCGGGGAGCTGTTTTTT. Its protein is CASSLLRLGGELFF.

The J gene is TRBJ2-7, the V gene TRBV27, with TRBD2 identical over 9 bases. This CDR3 comprises 16 residues. Germline trimming cut 6 bases from V and 6 bases from J; bases unmatched to any gene: 15. Germline CDR1 reads MNHEY; CDR2 reads SMNVEV (reference sequence). The CDR3 loop reads CASRGYGLAGIFEQYF. The CDR3 coding sequence is TGTGCCAGCAGGGGGTATGGGCTAGCGGGGATCTTCGAGCAGTACTTC.

The chain links TRBV30 to TRBJ1-1; TRBD1 agrees at 9 bases. The length of the CDR3 is 14 residues. The trim removed 3 bases at V and 5 bases at J, leaving 7 bases unmatched. From germline, CDR1 is GTSNPN and CDR2 SVGIG (reference sequence). The DNA of the CDR3 is TGTGCCTGGAGGCCGAACAGGGGGCGTACTGAAGCTTTCTTT. This sequence encodes CAWRPNRGRTEAFF.

The CDR3 nucleotides are TGTGCCAGCAGCTTAGGGCGAGACAGGCCGCAGTTCTTC. It specifies CASSLGRDRPQFF. The chain links TRBV7-2 to TRBJ2-1; D may be TRBD1 (6 bases). V was clipped by 1 base and J by 12 bases, with 13 bases between them. Germline loops: CDR1 SGHTA, CDR2 FQGNSA. The CDR3 has 13 residues.

The rearrangement links TRBV6-5 to TRBJ1-2; D is unresolved. Trimming removed 0 bases at V and 4 bases at J, with 9 bases between. Germline assignment: CDR1 MNHEY and CDR2 SVGAGI. This CDR3 comprises 14 residues. This chain's CDR3 is CASSYSVTGYGYTF. The CDR3 DNA follows: TGTGCCAGCAGTTACTCGGTCACGGGCTATGGCTACACCTTC.

The V and J genes are TRBV6-6 and TRBJ2-1; TRBD2 might be the D (6 bases). CDR3 length equals 14 residues. Germline V lookup: CDR1 MNHNY, CDR2 SVGAGI (reference sequence). Trimming cost V 5 bases and J 6 bases, with 14 bases left between them. CDR3 loop: CASSILLGGNEQFF. CDR3 DNA sequence: TGTGCCAGCAGTATCCTGTTGGGAGGCAATGAGCAGTTCTTC.

The J gene is TRBJ2-7, the V gene TRBV7-2, with D tentatively TRBD2 (6 bases). The CDR3 length is 15 residues. CDR1 and CDR2 from the germline V gene are SGHTA and FQGNSA. V was clipped by 1 base and J by 3 bases, with 13 bases between them. CDR3 nucleotides: TGTGCCAGCAGCTTAGGGGACTTCTCTAACTACGAGCAGTACTTC. This codes for CASSLGDFSNYEQYF.

The rearrangement uses TRBV11-3 and TRBJ2-3; the match to TRBD2 covers 9 bases. Germline CDR1 SGHNT, CDR2 YENEEA. V trimming: 5 bases; J trimming: 5 bases; junction bases outside the gene matches: 14. The CDR3 runs to 17 residues. The CDR3: CASSPLWGGRAGDTQYF. DNA for the CDR3: TGTGCCAGCAGCCCCCTCTGGGGCGGGAGGGCGGGAGATACGCAGTATTTT. Variable domain in full (rest from reference TRBV11-3 and TRBJ2-3): EAGVVQSPRYKIIEKKQPVAFWCNPISGHNTLYWYLQNLGQGPELLIRYENEEAVDDSQLPKDRFSAERLKGVDSTLKIQPAELGDSAVYLCASSPLWGGRAGDTQYFGPGTRLTVL.

The DNA of the CDR3 is TGTGCCAGCAGCTTTGGTGCATTTGAGCAGTTCTTC. Its translation is CASSFGAFEQFF. The gene calls are TRBV7-2 and TRBJ2-1, with D hard to call. CDR3 length: 12 residues. Germline V gene sequence: CDR1 SGHTA, CDR2 FQGNSA. The V end lost 3 bases, the J end lost 9 bases, and 9 bases lay between the germline ends.

The chain uses TRBV5-1 and TRBJ2-2; D unclear. CDR3 size: 17 residues. Germline lookup yields CDR1 SGHRS and CDR2 YFSETQ. Trimming pared 0 bases from V and 0 bases from J, leaving 12 bases between. The CDR3 loop is CASSLAPGTANTGELFF. The CDR3 DNA is TGCGCCAGCAGCTTGGCTCCAGGAACAGCGAACACCGGGGAGCTGTTTTTT. Looking up the rest from reference TRBV5-1 and TRBJ2-2 gives the full variable domain: KAGVTQTPRYLIKTRGQQVTLSCSPISGHRSVSWYQQTPGQGLQFLFEYFSETQRNKGNFPGRFSGRQFSNSRSEMNVSTLELGDSALYLCASSLAPGTANTGELFFGEGSRLTVL.

The CDR3 coding sequence is TGTGCCAGCAGGGCTGAATTCTTC. This sequence encodes CASRAEFF. The J gene is TRBJ2-1, the V gene TRBV9; D gene ambiguous. The germline CDR1 and CDR2 sequences are SGDLS and YYNGEE. This CDR3 has 8 residues. V was shortened by 5 bases and J by 16 bases, with 7 bases between the two germline ends.

V and J are TRBV5-1 and TRBJ2-7; D is perhaps TRBD2 (6 bases). V gave up 1 base and J gave up 5 bases, with 13 bases separating them. Germline assignment: CDR1 SGHRS and CDR2 YFSETQ. This CDR3 comprises 14 residues. Written as DNA, the CDR3 is TGCGCCAGCAGCTTGTTAGCGGCGATACACGAGCAGTACTTC. Its protein product is CASSLLAAIHEQYF. The complete variable domain, with remaining parts taken from reference TRBV5-1 and TRBJ2-7, reads KAGVTQTPRYLIKTRGQQVTLSCSPISGHRSVSWYQQTPGQGLQFLFEYFSETQRNKGNFPGRFSGRQFSNSRSEMNVSTLELGDSALYLCASSLLAAIHEQYFGPGTRLTVT.

J is TRBJ2-3 and V is TRBV14; 12 nucleotides align to TRBD2. The germline gives CDR1 SGHDN, CDR2 FVKESK. This CDR3 has 15 amino acids. J gave up 8 bases and V 1 base, and 4 bases lay outside the gene matches. CDR3 residues: CASSQGLAGGSTQYF. CDR3 DNA sequence: TGTGCCAGCAGCCAAGGTCTAGCGGGAGGGTCTACGCAGTATTTT.

The chain employs TRBV7-9 and TRBJ2-7; 8 bases are a match to TRBD2. Germline-derived CDR1 and CDR2 are SEHNR and FQNEAQ (reference sequence). V was clipped by 1 base and J by 6 bases; unmatched bases: 8. The CDR3 sequence is 15 residues long. CDR3 sequence: CASSLVRAGVSEQYF. The CDR3 DNA sequence: TGTGCCAGCAGCTTAGTTCGAGCGGGAGTTAGCGAGCAGTACTTC. The full variable domain, rest sourced from reference TRBV7-9 and TRBJ2-7, is DTGVSQNPRHKITKRGQNVTFRCDPISEHNRLYWYRQTLGQGPEFLTYFQNEAQLEKSRLLSDRFSAERPKGSFSTLEIQRTEQGDSAMYLCASSLVRAGVSEQYFGPGTRLTVT.

The chain has TRBV29-1 and TRBJ2-4, with a possible D match to TRBD1 (6 bases). This CDR3 spans 16 amino acids. Trimming stripped 1 base from V and 0 bases from J, with 13 bases between. Germline CDR1 SQVTM, CDR2 ANQGSEA. CDR3 sequence: CSVEGDRTLAKNIQYF. DNA for the CDR3: TGCAGCGTTGAAGGTGACAGGACCTTAGCCAAAAACATTCAGTACTTC.